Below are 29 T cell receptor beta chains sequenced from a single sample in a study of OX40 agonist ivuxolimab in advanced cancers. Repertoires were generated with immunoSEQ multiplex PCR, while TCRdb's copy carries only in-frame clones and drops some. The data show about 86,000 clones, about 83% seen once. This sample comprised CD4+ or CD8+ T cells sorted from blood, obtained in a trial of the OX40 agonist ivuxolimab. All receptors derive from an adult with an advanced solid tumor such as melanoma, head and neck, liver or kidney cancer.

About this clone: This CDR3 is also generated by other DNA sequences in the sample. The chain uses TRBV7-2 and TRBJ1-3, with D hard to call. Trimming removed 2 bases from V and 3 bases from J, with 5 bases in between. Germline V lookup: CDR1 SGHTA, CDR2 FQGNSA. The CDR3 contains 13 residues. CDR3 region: CASSLWGGNTIYF. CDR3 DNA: TGTGCCAGCAGCTTATGGGGTGGAAACACCATATATTTT. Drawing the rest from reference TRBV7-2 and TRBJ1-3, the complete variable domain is GAGVSQSPSNKVTEKGKDVELRCDPISGHTALYWYRQSLGQGLEFLIYFQGNSAPDKSGLPSDRFSAERTGGSVSTLTIQRTQQEDSAVYLCASSLWGGNTIYFGEGSWLTVV.

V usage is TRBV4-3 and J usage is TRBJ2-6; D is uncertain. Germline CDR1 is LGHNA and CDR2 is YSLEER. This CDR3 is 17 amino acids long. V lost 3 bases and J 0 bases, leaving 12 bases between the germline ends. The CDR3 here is CASSQGSRPSGANVLTF. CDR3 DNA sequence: TGCGCCAGCAGCCAGGGATCCAGACCCTCTGGGGCCAACGTCCTGACTTTC.

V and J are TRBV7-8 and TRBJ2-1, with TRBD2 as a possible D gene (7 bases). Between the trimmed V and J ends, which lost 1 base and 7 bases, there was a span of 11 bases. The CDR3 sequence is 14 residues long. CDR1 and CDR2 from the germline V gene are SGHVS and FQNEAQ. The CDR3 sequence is CASSLGGGANEQFF. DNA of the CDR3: TGTGCCAGCAGCTTAGGAGGGGGGGCGAATGAGCAGTTCTTC.

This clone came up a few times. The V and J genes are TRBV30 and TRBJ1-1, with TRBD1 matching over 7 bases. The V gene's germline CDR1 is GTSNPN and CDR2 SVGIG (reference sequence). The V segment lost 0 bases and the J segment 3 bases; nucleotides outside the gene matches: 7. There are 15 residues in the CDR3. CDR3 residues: CAWSVTYRGDTEAFF. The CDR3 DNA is TGTGCCTGGAGTGTTACTTACAGGGGAGACACTGAAGCTTTCTTT.

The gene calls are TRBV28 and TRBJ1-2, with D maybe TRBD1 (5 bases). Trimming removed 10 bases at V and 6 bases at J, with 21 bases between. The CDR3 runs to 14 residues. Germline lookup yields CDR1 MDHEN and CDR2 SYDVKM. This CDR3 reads CATQGDRGLDGYTF. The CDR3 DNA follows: TGTGCCACCCAGGGAGACAGAGGCCTTGATGGCTACACCTTC.

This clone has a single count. For the CDR3, the DNA is TGTGCCAGTAGTATGCGACAGGGAGGGACTGAAGCTTTCTTT. It translates to CASSMRQGGTEAFF. The V call is TRBV19, the J call TRBJ1-1; TRBD1 matches 7 bases. CDR1 is LNHDA, CDR2 SQIVND, per germline (reference sequence). The CDR3 has 14 residues. V shed 3 bases and J 5 bases; nucleotides not matched to a gene: 6.

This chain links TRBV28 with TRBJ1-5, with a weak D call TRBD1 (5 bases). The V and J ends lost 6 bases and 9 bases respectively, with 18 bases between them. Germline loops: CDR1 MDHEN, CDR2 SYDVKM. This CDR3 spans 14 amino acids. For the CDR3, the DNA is TGTGCCAGCAGCCGCCCCGGGGCGCGAGGGCCCCAGCATTTT. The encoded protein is CASSRPGARGPQHF.

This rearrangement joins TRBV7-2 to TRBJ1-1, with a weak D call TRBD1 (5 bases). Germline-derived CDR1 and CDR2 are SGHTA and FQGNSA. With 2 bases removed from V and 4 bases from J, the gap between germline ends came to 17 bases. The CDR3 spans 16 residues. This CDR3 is CASSLISGMGRTEAFF. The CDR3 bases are TGTGCCAGCAGCTTAATTTCGGGAATGGGGCGCACTGAAGCTTTCTTT.

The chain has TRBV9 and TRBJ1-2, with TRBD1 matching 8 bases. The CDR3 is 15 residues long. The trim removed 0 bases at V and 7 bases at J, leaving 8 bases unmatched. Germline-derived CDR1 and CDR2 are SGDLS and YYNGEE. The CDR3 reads CASSVARDRPPGYTF. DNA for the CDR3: TGTGCCAGCAGCGTAGCTAGGGACAGGCCGCCTGGCTACACCTTC.

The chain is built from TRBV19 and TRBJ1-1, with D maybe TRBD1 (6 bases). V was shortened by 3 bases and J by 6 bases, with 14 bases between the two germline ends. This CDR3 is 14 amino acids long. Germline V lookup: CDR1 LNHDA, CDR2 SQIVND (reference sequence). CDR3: CASSIPARTAEAFF. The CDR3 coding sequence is TGTGCCAGTAGTATCCCCGCTAGGACAGCTGAAGCTTTCTTT. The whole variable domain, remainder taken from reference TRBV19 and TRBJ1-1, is DGGITQSPKYLFRKEGQNVTLSCEQNLNHDAMYWYRQDPGQGLRLIYYSQIVNDFQKGDIAEGYSVSREKKESFPLTVTSAQKNPTAFYLCASSIPARTAEAFFGQGTRLTVV.

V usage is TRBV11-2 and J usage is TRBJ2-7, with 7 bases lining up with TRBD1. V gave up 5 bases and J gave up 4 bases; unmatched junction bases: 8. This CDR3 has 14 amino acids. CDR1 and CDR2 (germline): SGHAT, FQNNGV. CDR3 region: CASSAGTEIYEQYF. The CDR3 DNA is TGTGCCAGCAGCGCCGGGACAGAAATTTACGAGCAGTACTTC.

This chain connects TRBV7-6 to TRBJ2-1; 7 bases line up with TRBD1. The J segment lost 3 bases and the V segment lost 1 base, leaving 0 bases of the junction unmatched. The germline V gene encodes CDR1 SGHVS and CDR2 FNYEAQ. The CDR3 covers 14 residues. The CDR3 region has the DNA TGTGCCAGCAGCTTAGGGACAGGCTACAATGAGCAGTTCTTC. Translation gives CASSLGTGYNEQFF.

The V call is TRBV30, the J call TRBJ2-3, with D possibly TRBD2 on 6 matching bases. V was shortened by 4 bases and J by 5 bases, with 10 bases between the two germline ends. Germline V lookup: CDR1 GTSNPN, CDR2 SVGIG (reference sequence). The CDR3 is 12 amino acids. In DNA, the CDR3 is TGTGCCTGGAATAGCGGAGAAGATACGCAGTATTTT. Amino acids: CAWNSGEDTQYF.

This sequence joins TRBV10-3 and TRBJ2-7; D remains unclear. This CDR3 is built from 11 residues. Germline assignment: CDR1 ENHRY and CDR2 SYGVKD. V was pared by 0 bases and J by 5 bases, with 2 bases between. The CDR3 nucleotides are TGTGCCATCAGTGAGTCGGACGAGCAGTACTTC. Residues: CAISESDEQYF.

CDR3 DNA sequence: TGTGCCAGCAGTCCATCGGGACTAGCCCTCAATGAGCAGTTCTTC. Protein sequence: CASSPSGLALNEQFF. The rearrangement links TRBV6-5 to TRBJ2-1; 9 bases fit TRBD2. Germline V CDR1 and CDR2: MNHEY, SVGAGI. CDR3 length: 15 amino acids. The trim removed 5 bases at V and 6 bases at J, leaving 8 bases unmatched.

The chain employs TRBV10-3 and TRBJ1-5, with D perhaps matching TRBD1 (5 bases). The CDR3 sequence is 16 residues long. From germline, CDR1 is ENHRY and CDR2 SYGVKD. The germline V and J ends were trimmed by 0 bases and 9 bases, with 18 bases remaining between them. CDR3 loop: CAISESWTDLGGPQHF. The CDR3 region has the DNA TGTGCCATCAGTGAGTCGTGGACGGACCTGGGGGGGCCCCAGCATTTT.

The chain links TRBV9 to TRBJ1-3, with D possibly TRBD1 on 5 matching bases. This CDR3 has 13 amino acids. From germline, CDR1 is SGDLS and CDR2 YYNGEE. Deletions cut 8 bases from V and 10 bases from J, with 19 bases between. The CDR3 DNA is TGTGCCAGTTCGGGCGGAAGTAAGGGGACCATATATTTT. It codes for CASSGGSKGTIYF.

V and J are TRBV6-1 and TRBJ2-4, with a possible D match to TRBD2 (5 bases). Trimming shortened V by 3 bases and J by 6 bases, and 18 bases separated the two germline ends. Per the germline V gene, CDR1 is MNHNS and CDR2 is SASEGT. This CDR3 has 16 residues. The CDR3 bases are TGTGCCAGCAGTGACGTGTCGACTACTAACCGAAACATTCAGTACTTC. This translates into CASSDVSTTNRNIQYF.

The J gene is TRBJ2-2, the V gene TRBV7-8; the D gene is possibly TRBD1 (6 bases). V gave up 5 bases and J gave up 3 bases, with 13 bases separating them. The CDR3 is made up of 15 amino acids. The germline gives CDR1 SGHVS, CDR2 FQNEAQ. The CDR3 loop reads CASSGRGHYTGELFF. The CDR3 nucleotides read TGTGCCAGCAGCGGTAGGGGACACTACACCGGGGAGCTGTTTTTT.

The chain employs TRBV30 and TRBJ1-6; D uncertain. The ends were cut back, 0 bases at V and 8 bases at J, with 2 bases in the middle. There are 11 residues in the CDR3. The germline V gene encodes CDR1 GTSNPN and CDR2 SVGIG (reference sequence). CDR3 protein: CAWSVDSPLHF. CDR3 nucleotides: TGTGCCTGGAGTGTGGATTCACCCCTCCACTTT.

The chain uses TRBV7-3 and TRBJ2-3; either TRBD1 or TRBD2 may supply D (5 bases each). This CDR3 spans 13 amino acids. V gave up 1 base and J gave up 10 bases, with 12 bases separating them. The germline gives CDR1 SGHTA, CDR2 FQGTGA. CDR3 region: CASSLNMWDPQYF. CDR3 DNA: TGTGCCAGCAGCTTAAATATGTGGGACCCGCAGTATTTT. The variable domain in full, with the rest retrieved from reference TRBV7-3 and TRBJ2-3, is GAGVSQTPSNKVTEKGKYVELRCDPISGHTALYWYRQSLGQGPEFLIYFQGTGAADDSGLPNDRFFAVRPEGSVSTLKIQRTERGDSAVYLCASSLNMWDPQYFGPGTRLTVL.

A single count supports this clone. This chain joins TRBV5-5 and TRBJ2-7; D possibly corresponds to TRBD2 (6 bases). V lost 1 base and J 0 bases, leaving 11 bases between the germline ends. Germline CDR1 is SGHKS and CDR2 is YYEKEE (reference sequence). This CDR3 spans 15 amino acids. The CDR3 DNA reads TGTGCCAGCAGCTTGTTTGTCGGGAGCTCCTACGAGCAGTACTTC. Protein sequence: CASSLFVGSSYEQYF.

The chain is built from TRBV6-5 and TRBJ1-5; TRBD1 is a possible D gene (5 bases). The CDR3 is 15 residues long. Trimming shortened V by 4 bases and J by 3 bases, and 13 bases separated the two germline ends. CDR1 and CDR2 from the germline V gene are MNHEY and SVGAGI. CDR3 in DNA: TGTGCCAGCAGTTTACGTCGCAGGGACAATCAGCCCCAGCATTTT. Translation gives CASSLRRRDNQPQHF.

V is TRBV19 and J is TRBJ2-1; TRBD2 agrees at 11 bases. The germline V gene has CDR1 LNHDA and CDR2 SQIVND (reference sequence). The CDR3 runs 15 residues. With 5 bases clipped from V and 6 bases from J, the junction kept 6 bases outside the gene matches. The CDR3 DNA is TGTGCCAGTAGTTCCCTAGCGGGAGGACGCAATGAGCAGTTCTTC. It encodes CASSSLAGGRNEQFF.

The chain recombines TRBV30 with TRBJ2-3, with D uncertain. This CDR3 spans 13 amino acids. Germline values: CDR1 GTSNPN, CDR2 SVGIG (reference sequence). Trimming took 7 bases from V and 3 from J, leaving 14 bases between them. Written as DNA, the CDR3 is TGTGCCTCCGAAGTGGGCGAGACAGATACGCAGTATTTT. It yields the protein CASEVGETDTQYF.

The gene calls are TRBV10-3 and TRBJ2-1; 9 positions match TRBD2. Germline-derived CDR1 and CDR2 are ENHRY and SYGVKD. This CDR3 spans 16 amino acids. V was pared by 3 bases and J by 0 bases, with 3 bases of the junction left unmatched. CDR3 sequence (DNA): TGTGCCATCAGTGACCTGACTAGCGGCTCCTACAATGAGCAGTTCTTC. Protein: CAISDLTSGSYNEQFF.

CDR3 DNA sequence: TGCAGCGTTGAAGATACACCTCGGGGGGATGGCGGCTACACCTTC. It yields the protein CSVEDTPRGDGGYTF. This chain connects TRBV29-1 to TRBJ1-2, with a possible D match to TRBD1 (5 bases). The V gene's germline CDR1 is SQVTM and CDR2 ANQGSEA. Deletions cut 0 bases from V and 8 bases from J, with 19 bases between. This CDR3 is built from 15 residues.

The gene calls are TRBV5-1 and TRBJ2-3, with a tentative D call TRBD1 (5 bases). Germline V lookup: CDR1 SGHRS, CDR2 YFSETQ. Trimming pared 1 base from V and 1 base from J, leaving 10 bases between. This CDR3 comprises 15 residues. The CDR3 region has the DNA TGCGCCAGCAGCTTGCTAAGGGGCGGCACAGATACGCAGTATTTT. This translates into CASSLLRGGTDTQYF.

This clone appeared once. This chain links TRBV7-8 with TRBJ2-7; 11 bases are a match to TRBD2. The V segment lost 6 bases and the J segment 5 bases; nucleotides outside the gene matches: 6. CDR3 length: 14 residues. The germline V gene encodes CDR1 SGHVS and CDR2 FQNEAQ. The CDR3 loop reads CASRITSGGDEQYF. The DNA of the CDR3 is TGTGCCAGCAGGATCACTAGCGGGGGCGACGAGCAGTACTTC.